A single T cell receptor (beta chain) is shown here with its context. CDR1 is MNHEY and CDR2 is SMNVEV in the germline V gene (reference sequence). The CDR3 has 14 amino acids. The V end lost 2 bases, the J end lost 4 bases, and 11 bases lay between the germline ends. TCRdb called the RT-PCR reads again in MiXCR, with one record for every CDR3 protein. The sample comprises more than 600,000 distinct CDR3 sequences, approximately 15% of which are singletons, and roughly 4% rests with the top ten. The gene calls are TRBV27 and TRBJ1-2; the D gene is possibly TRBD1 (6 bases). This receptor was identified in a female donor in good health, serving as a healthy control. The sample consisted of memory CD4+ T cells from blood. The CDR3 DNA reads TGTGCCAGCAGTTTAGGTGGACAGCCCTATGGCTACACCTTC. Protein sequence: CASSLGGQPYGYTF.